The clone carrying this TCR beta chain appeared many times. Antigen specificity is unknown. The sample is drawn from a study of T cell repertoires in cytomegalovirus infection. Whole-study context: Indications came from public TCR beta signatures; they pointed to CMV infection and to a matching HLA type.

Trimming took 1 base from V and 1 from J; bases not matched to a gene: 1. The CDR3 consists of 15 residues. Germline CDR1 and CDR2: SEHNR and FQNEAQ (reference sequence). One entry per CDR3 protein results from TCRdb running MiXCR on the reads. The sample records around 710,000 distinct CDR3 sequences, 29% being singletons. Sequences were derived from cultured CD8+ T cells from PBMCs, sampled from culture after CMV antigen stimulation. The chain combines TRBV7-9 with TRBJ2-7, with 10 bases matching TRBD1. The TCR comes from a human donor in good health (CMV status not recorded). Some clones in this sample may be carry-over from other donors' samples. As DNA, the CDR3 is TGTGCCAGCAGCTTAGGGGACAGGGGATCCTACGAGCAGTACTTC. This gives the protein CASSLGDRGSYEQYF.